The sample holds a few counts of the clone carrying this T cell receptor beta chain. This entry comes from a study of CD4 and CD8 cells across lung adenocarcinoma regions. The V end was cut by 9 bases, the J end by 8 bases, with 8 bases between. Germline V gives CDR1 SGHVS, CDR2 FNYEAQ. The CDR3 has 10 amino acids. TCRdb reanalysed the PCR reads using MiXCR and keeps one entry per CDR3 protein. This sample has around 20,000 distinct CDR3 sequences, with 50% found just once. Localized lung adenocarcinoma, a non-small cell lung cancer, affected the donors. The chain employs TRBV7-6 and TRBJ2-1; D gene unclear. Source material: CD8+ T cells from the margin of a lung tumor. The receptor comes from a male donor with lung adenocarcinoma. The CD4 and CD8 labels of this study may be unreliable. The CDR3 nucleotides read TGTGCCAGTTGGCCGGATGAGCAGTTCTTC. It is translated as CASWPDEQFF.